This T cell receptor (beta chain) was sequenced in a study of shared clonotypes between healthy human individuals. Study details: Aged 18 to 49, the donors were a couple of women and a few men.

Repertoires were generated with immunoSEQ multiplex PCR, while TCRdb's copy carries only in-frame clones and drops some. This sample has under 2,500,000 clones, with roughly 95% found just once. Germline loops: CDR1 SGHRS, CDR2 YFSETQ. This CDR3 region has 17 residues. The junction had 4 bases not matched to a gene; V was cut back by 1 base and J by 0 bases. Specimen: naive CD4+ T cells sorted from blood. Specified subset: CD45RA+ positively selected. J is TRBJ2-3 and V is TRBV5-1, with TRBD2 identical over 11 bases. The TCR comes from a man in his late teens or twenties in good health. The chain's CDR3 is CASSLFTSGGSTDTQYF. The CDR3 bases are TGCGCCAGCAGCTTGTTCACTAGCGGGGGTAGCACAGATACGCAGTATTTT.